Shown below are 29 T cell receptor beta chains from a single sample sequenced in a study of blood T cells in healthy people across ages. The use of a sample-barcoded 5' primer and a J-beta primer mix characterized a second PCR of roughly 6 to 11 cycles. TCRdb reprocessed the 5' RACE reads with MiXCR, giving one entry per CDR3 protein. The data show about 1.1 million distinct CDR3 sequences, around two fifths seen once. Sequenced input: blood. The receptors were sampled from a young man in good health.

Written as DNA, the CDR3 is TGCGCCAGCAGCCAAGACCCGGCAAGATACAATGAGCAGTACTTC. It yields the protein CASSQDPARYNEQYF. The chain recombines TRBV4-3 with TRBJ2-1, with D uncertain. The end of the DNA fits TRBJ2-7 better, so the J call may be wrong. The CDR3 contains 15 residues. Germline CDR1 is LGHNA and CDR2 is YSLEER.

J is TRBJ2-3 and V is TRBV4-3, with TRBD2 matching over 8 bases. Per germline, CDR1 LGHNA and CDR2 YSLEER. The CDR3 has 15 residues. The V segment lost 2 bases and the J segment 4 bases; nucleotides outside the gene matches: 5. CDR3 nucleotides: TGCGCCAGCAGCCAACCCGGGACTAGTTCAGATACGCAGTATTTT. Translation gives CASSQPGTSSDTQYF.

The chain combines TRBV29-1 with TRBJ2-5; D is unclear. The DNA end lines up better with TRBJ2-1; the J call may be wrong. The CDR3 contains 11 residues. In germline, CDR1 is SQVTM, CDR2 ANQGSEA. The CDR3 bases are TGCAGCGTAAGGGTGGCAGAGACCCAGTTCTTC. This encodes CSVRVAETQFF.

The CDR3 sequence: CASSLARGISTDTQYF. Written as DNA, the CDR3 is TGCGCCAGCAGCTTGGCCAGGGGGATAAGCACAGATACGCAGTATTTT. This chain links TRBV5-1 with TRBJ2-3; 7 bases agree with TRBD1. The CDR3 extends over 16 amino acids. Germline V gives CDR1 SGHRS, CDR2 YFSETQ. Trimming at V came to 0 bases and at J to 0 bases, leaving 4 bases not matched to a gene.

This clonotype appeared a few times. CDR3 sequence (DNA): TGTGCCAGCAGCCGCGTCGCAGGGGGCTTTAGCTCCTACAATGAGCAGTTCTTC. It specifies CASSRVAGGFSSYNEQFF. This chain links TRBV7-9 with TRBJ2-1; TRBD1 aligns across 8 bases. There are 18 residues in the CDR3. CDR1 is SEHNR, CDR2 FQNEAQ, per germline (reference sequence). V gave up 5 bases and J gave up 0 bases; unmatched junction bases: 12.

This chain connects TRBV21-1 to TRBJ2-3; TRBD2, as called in the table, went unchecked against the DNA. TRBV21-1 is a listed pseudogene. CDR3 size: 16 residues. Here the CDR3 reads CASSNQRGGPTDTQYF. CDR3 DNA sequence: TGTGCCAGCAGCAATCAGCGGGGGGGCCCCACAGATACGCAGTATTTT.

This rearrangement joins TRBV11-3 to TRBJ2-2, with TRBD1 identical over 8 bases. The CDR3 extends over 17 amino acids. V was clipped by 5 bases and J by 1 base; unmatched bases: 9. The V gene's germline CDR1 is SGHNT and CDR2 YENEEA. In nucleotides, the CDR3 is TGTGCCAGCAGCGCCCACAACAGGGGGGAGAACACCGGGGAGCTGTTTTTT. The encoded protein is CASSAHNRGENTGELFF.

This clonotype was counted between two and nine times. V gene TRBV20-1 combines with J gene TRBJ1-2, with 9 bases identical to TRBD1. The CDR3 covers 13 residues. The germline V gene has CDR1 DFQATT and CDR2 SNEGSKA (reference sequence). Losses at the gene ends were 6 bases for V and 7 bases for J; bases not matched to a gene: 9. CDR3 protein: CSALATGGSGYTF. In DNA form, the CDR3 reads TGCAGTGCCCTCGCGACAGGGGGGAGTGGCTACACCTTC.

V usage is TRBV6-2 or TRBV6-3 and J usage is TRBJ2-7; D is unclear. The CDR3 has 15 residues. Deletions cut 11 bases from V and 3 bases from J, with 23 bases between. Germline loops: CDR1 MNHEY, CDR2 SVGEGT. The CDR3 DNA reads as TGTGCCGGCTATCCACCTCCTCGGGTTATCTACGAGCAGTACTTC. It encodes CAGYPPPRVIYEQYF.

The table lists this clonotype with many counts. The chain carries TRBV25-1 and TRBJ1-4; D remains ambiguous. The CDR3 runs to 13 residues. V was trimmed by 8 bases and J by 5 bases, leaving 12 bases between them. CDR1 MGHDK and CDR2 SYGVNS come from the germline V gene. The DNA for the CDR3 is TGTGCCAGCTCTGCGGACGGGAATGAAAAACTGTTTTTT. It is translated as CASSADGNEKLFF.

The genes are TRBV2 and TRBJ2-5; D gene unclear. V lost 3 bases to trimming and J lost 5 bases, with 10 bases between them. Germline V gene data show CDR1 as SNHLY and CDR2 as FYNNEI. This CDR3 spans 13 amino acids. Written as DNA, the CDR3 is TGTGCCAGCAGTGATGGTGTTAAGGAGACCCAGTACTTC. Protein product: CASSDGVKETQYF.

This clonotype has ten or more counts. The chain recombines TRBV6-2 or TRBV6-3 with TRBJ2-3; D gene ambiguous. The CDR3 is 12 amino acids. The germline V gene encodes CDR1 MNHEY and CDR2 SVGEGT. V gave up 6 bases and J gave up 5 bases, with 9 bases separating them. The DNA of the CDR3 is TGTGCCAGCAGCCCTCGGTTAGATACGCAGTATTTT. Residues: CASSPRLDTQYF.

This clonotype has just a few counts. The V call is TRBV6-5, the J call TRBJ1-4, with D perhaps TRBD1 (5 bases). Trimming removed 5 bases from V and 4 bases from J, with 17 bases in between. The length of the CDR3 is 16 residues. The germline gives CDR1 MNHEY, CDR2 SVGAGI. The CDR3, as DNA: TGTGCCAGCAGTCGAAAGGGCGGGCAGGGTAATGAAAAACTGTTTTTT. It encodes CASSRKGGQGNEKLFF.

V usage is TRBV28 and J usage is TRBJ1-4; TRBD1 aligns across 7 bases. The germline gives CDR1 MDHEN, CDR2 SYDVKM. J lost 1 base, V lost 5 bases, and 4 bases had no gene match. The CDR3 has 15 amino acids. CDR3 in amino acids: CASSPTGKTNEKLFF. The CDR3 DNA sequence: TGTGCCAGCAGTCCGACAGGGAAAACTAATGAAAAACTGTTTTTT.

The table lists this clonotype with a count of one. V usage is TRBV6-1 and J usage is TRBJ1-2, with a weak D call TRBD1 (5 bases). Deletions cut 7 bases from V and 5 bases from J, with 23 bases between. The CDR3 is 16 amino acids. Germline loops: CDR1 MNHNS, CDR2 SASEGT. CDR3 in DNA: TGTGCCAGCACAGGGTCGCCCCTGGGCAGACAGTATGGCTACACCTTC. This translates into CASTGSPLGRQYGYTF.

The chain combines TRBV10-3 with TRBJ1-1, with 7 bases fitting TRBD1. The V gene end was trimmed by 6 bases and the J gene end by 3 bases; junction bases not matched to a gene: 7. The CDR3 spans 14 residues. CDR1 and CDR2 (germline): ENHRY, SYGVKD. The DNA of the CDR3 is TGTGCCATCAGGGAGACAGGGTTCGACACTGAAGCTTTCTTT. It codes for CAIRETGFDTEAFF.

The rearrangement uses TRBV12-3 or TRBV12-4 and TRBJ2-1, with a weak D call TRBD2 (5 bases). The CDR3 contains 13 residues. Trimming removed 3 bases at V and 10 bases at J, with 13 bases between. The CDR3 sequence is CASSLDSDYEQFF. CDR3 bases: TGTGCCAGCAGTTTGGATAGCGACTACGAGCAGTTCTTC.

The rearrangement links TRBV3-1 to TRBJ2-7, with D perhaps TRBD2 (6 bases). The germline V gene has CDR1 LGHDT and CDR2 YNNKEL (reference sequence). CDR3 length: 15 amino acids. Between the trimmed V and J ends, which lost 0 bases and 7 bases, there was a span of 16 bases. CDR3 protein: CASSQDRLAFNEQYF. CDR3 coding DNA: TGTGCCAGCAGCCAAGATCGGCTAGCGTTCAATGAGCAGTACTTC.

The chain employs TRBV5-6 and TRBJ1-2, with D unresolved. This CDR3 contains 12 residues. V lost 2 bases and J lost 7, with 9 bases in between. The germline V gene has CDR1 SGHDT and CDR2 YYEEEE. The CDR3 region is CASSFFVGGYTF. CDR3 coding DNA: TGTGCCAGCAGCTTTTTTGTGGGTGGCTACACCTTC.

This chain links TRBV6-5 with TRBJ1-5; 9 bases match TRBD1. Looked up from germline, CDR1 is MNHEY and CDR2 is SVGAGI. Trimming cost V 5 bases and J 7 bases; bases outside gene matches: 9. CDR3 length equals 15 residues. The CDR3 DNA reads TGTGCCAGCAGTAAGGGTGGACAGGGGTGGCAGCCCCAGCATTTT. It encodes CASSKGGQGWQPQHF.

The chain recombines TRBV4-3 with TRBJ1-4; D is ambiguous. CDR1 LGHNA and CDR2 YSLEER come from the germline V gene. Trimming left V 0 bases short and J 7 bases short, with 9 bases between. CDR3 size: 14 residues. As DNA, the CDR3 is TGCGCCAGCAGCCAAGACCCCGTCGGTGAAAAACTGTTTTTT. This codes for CASSQDPVGEKLFF.

This clonotype was counted a few times. V and J are TRBV2 and TRBJ2-5; 8 nucleotides line up with TRBD1. The end of the DNA aligns better with TRBJ2-7, so the J call may be wrong. The length of the CDR3 is 16 residues. The V gene's germline CDR1 is SNHLY and CDR2 FYNNEI. This CDR3 reads CASSEEWTGTTYEQYF. The CDR3 nucleotides read TGTGCCAGCAGTGAAGAATGGACAGGGACAACCTACGAGCAGTACTTC.

This clonotype appeared a few times. The chain links TRBV5-1 to TRBJ2-2; TRBD2 agrees at 8 bases. CDR3 length equals 15 residues. In germline, CDR1 is SGHRS, CDR2 YFSETQ. With V trimmed by 2 bases and J by 3 bases, 3 bases remained unmatched. The CDR3 nucleotides read TGCGCCAGCAGCTTTGGCGGGGGGTACACCGGGGAGCTGTTTTTT. As protein: CASSFGGGYTGELFF.

There are a few counts of this clonotype. This chain links TRBV5-1 with TRBJ1-2; perhaps TRBD1 as D (6 bases). The CDR3 loop spans 14 amino acids. V lost 4 bases to trimming and J lost 4 bases, with 14 bases between them. Germline V gene data show CDR1 as SGHRS and CDR2 as YFSETQ. The CDR3 bases are TGCGCCAGCAGCCAGGACAGTGATCCCTATGGCTACACCTTC. This gives the protein CASSQDSDPYGYTF. The full variable domain, rest sourced from reference TRBV5-1 and TRBJ1-2, is KAGVTQTPRYLIKTRGQQVTLSCSPISGHRSVSWYQQTPGQGLQFLFEYFSETQRNKGNFPGRFSGRQFSNSRSEMNVSTLELGDSALYLCASSQDSDPYGYTFGSGTRLTVV.

Note on this clonotype: Since a much larger clone is just one base distant, this may be a read error. The rearrangement uses TRBV20-1 and TRBJ2-3; 10 nucleotides match TRBD2. V gave up 1 base and J gave up 2 bases; unmatched junction bases: 3. The CDR3 consists of 15 residues. CDR1 is DFQATT, CDR2 SNEGSKA, per germline (reference sequence). This chain's CDR3 is CSARVTSGSTDTQYF. The CDR3, as DNA: TGCAGTGCTAGAGTGACTAGCGGGTCCACAGATACGCAGTATTTT.

J is TRBJ1-5 and V is TRBV7-2; D perhaps matches TRBD1 (5 bases). CDR1 is SGHTA and CDR2 is FQGNSA in the germline V gene. This CDR3 has 14 amino acids. Trimming cost V 4 bases and J 6 bases, with 13 bases left between them. CDR3 sequence: CASSSYGGIQPQHF. The CDR3 DNA follows: TGTGCCAGCAGCTCCTACGGGGGTATTCAGCCCCAGCATTTT. The full variable domain, rest sourced from reference TRBV7-2 and TRBJ1-5, is GAGVSQSPSNKVTEKGKDVELRCDPISGHTALYWYRQSLGQGLEFLIYFQGNSAPDKSGLPSDRFSAERTGGSVSTLTIQRTQQEDSAVYLCASSSYGGIQPQHFGDGTRLSIL.

This clonotype has just one count. The chain couples TRBV20-1 to TRBJ2-3; TRBD2 might be the D (6 bases). The CDR3 is 14 amino acids. The V end was cut by 3 bases, the J end by 1 base, with 11 bases between. Germline assignment: CDR1 DFQATT and CDR2 SNEGSKA (reference sequence). CDR3 sequence (DNA): TGCAGTGCTAGTTACCAGCGGGGCACAGATACGCAGTATTTT. Its protein is CSASYQRGTDTQYF.

J is TRBJ2-7 and V is TRBV20-1, with D perhaps given as TRBD1 or TRBD2 (6 bases each). V was cut by 5 bases and J by 1 base, with 12 bases left in between. Germline CDR1 and CDR2: DFQATT and SNEGSKA (reference sequence). The CDR3 runs 13 residues. The CDR3 nucleotides are TGCAGTGCTCGCGGGGACACATCCTACGAGCAGTACTTC. This gives the protein CSARGDTSYEQYF.

This sequence joins TRBV15 and TRBJ2-1; no clear D. Germline CDR1 is LNHNV and CDR2 is YYDKDF (reference sequence). V was clipped by 3 bases and J by 0 bases, with 12 bases between them. The CDR3 sequence is 16 residues long. In nucleotides, the CDR3 is TGTGCCACCAGCAGGGAAAGGACCGTCTCCTACAATGAGCAGTTCTTC. It yields the protein CATSRERTVSYNEQFF.